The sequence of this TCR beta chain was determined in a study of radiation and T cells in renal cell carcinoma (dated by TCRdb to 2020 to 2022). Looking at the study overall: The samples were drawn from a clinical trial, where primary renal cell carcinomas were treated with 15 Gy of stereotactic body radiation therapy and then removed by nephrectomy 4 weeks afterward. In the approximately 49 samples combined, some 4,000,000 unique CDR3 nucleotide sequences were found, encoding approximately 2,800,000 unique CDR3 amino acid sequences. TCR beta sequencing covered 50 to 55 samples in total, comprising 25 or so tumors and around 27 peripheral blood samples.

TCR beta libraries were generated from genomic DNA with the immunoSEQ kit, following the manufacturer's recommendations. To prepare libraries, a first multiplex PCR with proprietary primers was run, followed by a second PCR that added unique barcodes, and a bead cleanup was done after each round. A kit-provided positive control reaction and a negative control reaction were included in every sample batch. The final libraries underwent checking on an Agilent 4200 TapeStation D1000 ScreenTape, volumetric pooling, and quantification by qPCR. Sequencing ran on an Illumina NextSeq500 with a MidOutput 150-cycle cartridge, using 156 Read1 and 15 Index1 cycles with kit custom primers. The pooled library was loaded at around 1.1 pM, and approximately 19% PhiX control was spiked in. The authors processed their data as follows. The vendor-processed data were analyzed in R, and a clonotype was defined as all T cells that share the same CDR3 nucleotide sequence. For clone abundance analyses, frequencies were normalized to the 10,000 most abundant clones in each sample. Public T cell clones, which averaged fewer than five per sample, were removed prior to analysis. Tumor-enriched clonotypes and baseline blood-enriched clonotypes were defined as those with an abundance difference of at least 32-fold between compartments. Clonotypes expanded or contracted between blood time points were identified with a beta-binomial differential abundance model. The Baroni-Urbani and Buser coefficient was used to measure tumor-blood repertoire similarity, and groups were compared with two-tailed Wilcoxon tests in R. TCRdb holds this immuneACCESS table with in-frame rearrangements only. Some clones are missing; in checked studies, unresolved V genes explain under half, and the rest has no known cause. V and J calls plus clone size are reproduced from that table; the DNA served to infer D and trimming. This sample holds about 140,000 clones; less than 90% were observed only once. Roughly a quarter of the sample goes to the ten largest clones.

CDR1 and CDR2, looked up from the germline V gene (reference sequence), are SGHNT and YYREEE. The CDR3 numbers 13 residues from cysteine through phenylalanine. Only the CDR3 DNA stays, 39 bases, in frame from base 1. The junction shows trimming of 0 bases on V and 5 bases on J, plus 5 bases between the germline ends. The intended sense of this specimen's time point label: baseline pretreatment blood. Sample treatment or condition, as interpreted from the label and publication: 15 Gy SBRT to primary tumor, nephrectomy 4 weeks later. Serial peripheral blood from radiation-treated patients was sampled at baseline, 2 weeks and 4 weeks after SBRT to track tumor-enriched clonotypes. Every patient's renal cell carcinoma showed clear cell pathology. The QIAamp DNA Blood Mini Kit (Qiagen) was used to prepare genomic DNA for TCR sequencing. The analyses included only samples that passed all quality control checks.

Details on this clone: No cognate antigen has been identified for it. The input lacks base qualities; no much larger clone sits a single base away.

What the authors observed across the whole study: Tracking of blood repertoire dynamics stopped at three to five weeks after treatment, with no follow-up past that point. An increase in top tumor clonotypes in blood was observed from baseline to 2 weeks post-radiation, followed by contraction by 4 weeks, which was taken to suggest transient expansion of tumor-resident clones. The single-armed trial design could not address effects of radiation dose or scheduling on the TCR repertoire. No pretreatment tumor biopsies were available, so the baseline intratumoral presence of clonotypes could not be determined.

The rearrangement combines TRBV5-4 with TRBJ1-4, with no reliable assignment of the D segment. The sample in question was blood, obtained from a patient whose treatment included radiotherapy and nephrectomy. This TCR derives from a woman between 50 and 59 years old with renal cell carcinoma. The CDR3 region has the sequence CASSLDRNEKLFF. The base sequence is TGTGCCAGCAGCTTGGACAGAAATGAAAAACTGTTTTTT.